The sample holds many counts of the clone carrying this T cell receptor (beta chain). Its antigen remains unknown. There were TCR beta CDR3 regions amplified from RNA transcripts. The TCR CDR3 was amplified in a first-round RT-PCR using the HTBI primer set. TCRdb called the multiplex PCR reads again in MiXCR, with one record for every CDR3 protein. The data hold about 400,000 distinct CDR3 sequences, with roughly 13% observed a single time. These data originate in a study of T cells in Graves' hyperthyroidism and ophthalmopathy. Germline lookup yields CDR1 DFQATT and CDR2 SNEGSKA (reference sequence). The CDR3 contains 12 residues. The V end lost 5 bases, the J end lost 6 bases, and 13 bases lay between the germline ends. Study-wide results and limits: Through a model of 13 V-J features, ophthalmopathy was separated from stable hyperthyroidism.

Fresh peripheral blood, under 11 ml, yielded the PBMCs. The sequencing input was blood. The origin of this receptor is a woman aged 18-29 years with Graves' hyperthyroidism. The J gene is TRBJ1-2, the V gene TRBV20-1; D gene ambiguous. The CDR3 spells CSARGRADGYTF. Written as DNA, the CDR3 is TGCAGTGCTCGAGGCCGGGCGGATGGCTACACCTTC.